This TCR beta chain was retrieved from a study of regulatory T cells in long-lasting Graves disease. The germline V gene encodes CDR1 MNHEY and CDR2 SVGEGT. The CDR3 contains 14 residues. Trimming left V 7 bases short and J 8 bases short, with 20 bases between. Noted time point: persistent/refractory GD, antithyroid drugs over 5 years with positive TRAb. Generation of the TCR library employed RNA extracted from PBMCs. Diagnosing Graves' disease relied on the American Thyroid Association guidelines. A remark on this clonotype: Its antigen is unidentified.

HTBI primers from iRepertoire and Arm-PCR of CDR3 regions yielded the TCR beta libraries. One entry per CDR3 protein results from TCRdb running MiXCR on the multiplex PCR reads. Here the sample spans a few hundred thousand distinct CDR3 sequences, around 22% being singletons. Study-wide results and limits: Persistent disease exhibited a predilection for TRBV28, TRBJ1-2 and TRBJ2-5. Whereas new patients shared 1,000 or so public clonotypes, persistent patients shared more, at some 2,700. Lower TCR diversity characterized persistent Graves' patients relative to newly diagnosed patients.

The rearrangement joins TRBV6-2 or TRBV6-3 to TRBJ2-5; either TRBD1 or TRBD2 may supply D (5 bases each). The sample in question was peripheral blood mononuclear cells (PBMCs), obtained when the disease was refractory, from a patient treated with antithyroid drugs. The TCR sequence derives from a female donor with Graves disease. CDR3 DNA sequence: TGTGCCAGCAACCTAGGGACGGTGGGGGAAACCCAGTACTTC. Residues: CASNLGTVGETQYF.